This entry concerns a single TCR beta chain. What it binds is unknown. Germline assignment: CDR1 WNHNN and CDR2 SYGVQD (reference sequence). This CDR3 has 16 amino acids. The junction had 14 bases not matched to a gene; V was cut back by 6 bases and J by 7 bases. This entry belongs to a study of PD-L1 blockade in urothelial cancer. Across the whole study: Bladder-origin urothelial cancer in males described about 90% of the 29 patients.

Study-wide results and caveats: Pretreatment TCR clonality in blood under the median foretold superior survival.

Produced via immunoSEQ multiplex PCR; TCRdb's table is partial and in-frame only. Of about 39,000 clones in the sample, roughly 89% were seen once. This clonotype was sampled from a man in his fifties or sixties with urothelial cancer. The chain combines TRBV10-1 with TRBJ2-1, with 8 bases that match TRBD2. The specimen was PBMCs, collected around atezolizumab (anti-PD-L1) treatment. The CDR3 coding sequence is TGCGCCAGCAGCAGAGAAATAGCGGGATCGGGGAATGAGCAGTTCTTC. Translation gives CASSREIAGSGNEQFF.